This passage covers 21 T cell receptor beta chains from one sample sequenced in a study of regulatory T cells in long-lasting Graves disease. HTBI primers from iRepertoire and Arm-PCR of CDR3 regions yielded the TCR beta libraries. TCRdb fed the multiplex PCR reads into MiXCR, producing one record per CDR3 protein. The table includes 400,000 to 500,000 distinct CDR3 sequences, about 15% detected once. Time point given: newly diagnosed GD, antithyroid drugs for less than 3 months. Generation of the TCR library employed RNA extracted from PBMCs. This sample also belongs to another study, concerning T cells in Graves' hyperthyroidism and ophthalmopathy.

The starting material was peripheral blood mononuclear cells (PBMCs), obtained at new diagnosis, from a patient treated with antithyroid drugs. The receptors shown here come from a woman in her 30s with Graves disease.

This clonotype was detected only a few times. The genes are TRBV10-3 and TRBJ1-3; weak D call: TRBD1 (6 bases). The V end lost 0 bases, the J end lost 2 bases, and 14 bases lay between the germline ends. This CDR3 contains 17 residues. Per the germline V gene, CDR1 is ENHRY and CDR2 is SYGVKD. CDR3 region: CAISESTQGSTGNTIYF. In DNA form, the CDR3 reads TGTGCCATCAGTGAGTCGACTCAGGGGTCGACTGGAAACACCATATATTTT.

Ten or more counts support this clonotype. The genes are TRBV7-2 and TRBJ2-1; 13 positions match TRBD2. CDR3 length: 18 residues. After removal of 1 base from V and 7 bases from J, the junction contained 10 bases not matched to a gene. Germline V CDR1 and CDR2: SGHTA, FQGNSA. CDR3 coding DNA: TGTGCCAGCAGCTTAGATTGGACTAGCGGGGGCCGGAGGAATGAGCAGTTCTTC. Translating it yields CASSLDWTSGGRRNEQFF.

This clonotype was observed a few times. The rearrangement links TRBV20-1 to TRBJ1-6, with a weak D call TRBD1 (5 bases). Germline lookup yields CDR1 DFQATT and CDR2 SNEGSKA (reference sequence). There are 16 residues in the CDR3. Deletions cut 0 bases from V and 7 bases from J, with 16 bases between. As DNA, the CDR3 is TGCAGTGCTAGAGATTGGGGCACAAGTCAGAATTCACCCCTCCACTTT. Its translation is CSARDWGTSQNSPLHF.

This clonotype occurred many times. The CDR3 loop is CASGGRVTNEKLFF. The CDR3 nucleotides are TGTGCCAGCGGGGGCCGGGTGACTAATGAAAAACTGTTTTTT. This chain links TRBV2 with TRBJ1-4; D possibly corresponds to TRBD1 (6 bases). The CDR3 covers 14 residues. Germline lookup yields CDR1 SNHLY and CDR2 FYNNEI. V gave up 8 bases and J gave up 2 bases, with 12 bases separating them.

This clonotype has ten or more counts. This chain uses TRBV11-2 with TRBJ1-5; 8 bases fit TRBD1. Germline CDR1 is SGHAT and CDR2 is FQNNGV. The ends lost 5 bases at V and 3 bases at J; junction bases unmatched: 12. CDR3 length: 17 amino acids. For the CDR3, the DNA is TGTGCCAGCAGCCCCTCGTTTGGCAGGGGGCTCAATCAGCCCCAGCATTTT. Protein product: CASSPSFGRGLNQPQHF. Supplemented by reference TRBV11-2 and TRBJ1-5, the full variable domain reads EAGVAQSPRYKIIEKRQSVAFWCNPISGHATLYWYQQILGQGPKLLIQFQNNGVVDDSQLPKDRFSAERLKGVDSTLKIQPAKLEDSAVYLCASSPSFGRGLNQPQHFGDGTRLSIL.

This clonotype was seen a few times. CDR3 amino acids: CASSPRGLYNEQFF. CDR3 bases: TGTGCCAGCAGCCCCCGTGGGCTCTACAATGAGCAGTTCTTC. J is TRBJ2-1 and V is TRBV7-6; D is unresolved. CDR1 and CDR2 (germline): SGHVS, FNYEAQ. This CDR3 has 14 residues. Deletions cut 5 bases from V and 3 bases from J, with 11 bases between.

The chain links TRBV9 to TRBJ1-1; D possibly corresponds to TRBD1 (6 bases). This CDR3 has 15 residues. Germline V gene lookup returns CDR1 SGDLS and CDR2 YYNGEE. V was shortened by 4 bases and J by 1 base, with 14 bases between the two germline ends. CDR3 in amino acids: CASSKQQGPNTEAFF. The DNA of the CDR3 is TGTGCCAGCAGCAAACAACAGGGCCCGAACACTGAAGCTTTCTTT. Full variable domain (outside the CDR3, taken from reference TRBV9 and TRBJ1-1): DSGVTQTPKHLITATGQRVTLRCSPRSGDLSVYWYQQSLDQGLQFLIQYYNGEERAKGNILERFSAQQFPDLHSELNLSSLELGDSALYFCASSKQQGPNTEAFFGQGTRLTVV.

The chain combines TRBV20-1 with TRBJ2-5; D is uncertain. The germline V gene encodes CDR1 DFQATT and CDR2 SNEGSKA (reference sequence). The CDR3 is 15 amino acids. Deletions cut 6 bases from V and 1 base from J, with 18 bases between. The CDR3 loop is CSARSIAGSQETQYF. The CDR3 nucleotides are TGCAGTGCAAGGTCGATCGCAGGAAGCCAAGAGACCCAGTACTTC.

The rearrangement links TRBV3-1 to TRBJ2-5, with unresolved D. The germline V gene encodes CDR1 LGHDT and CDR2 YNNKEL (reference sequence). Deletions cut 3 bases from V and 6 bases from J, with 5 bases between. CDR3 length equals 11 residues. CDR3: CASSQIKTQYF. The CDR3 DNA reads TGTGCCAGCAGCCAGATTAAGACCCAGTACTTC.

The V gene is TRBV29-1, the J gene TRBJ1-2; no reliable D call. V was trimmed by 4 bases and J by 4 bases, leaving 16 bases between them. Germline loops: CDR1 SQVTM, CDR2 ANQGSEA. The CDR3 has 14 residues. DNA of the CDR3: TGCAGCGTTGTAATGGCAGCAAAGGGCTATGGCTACACCTTC. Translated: CSVVMAAKGYGYTF.

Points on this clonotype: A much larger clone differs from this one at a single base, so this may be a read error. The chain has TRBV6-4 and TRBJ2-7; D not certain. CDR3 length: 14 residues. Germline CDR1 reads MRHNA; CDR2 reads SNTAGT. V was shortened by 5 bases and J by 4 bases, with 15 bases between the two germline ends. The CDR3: CASSYHGSQYEQYF. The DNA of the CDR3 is TGTGCCAGCAGTTACCATGGCTCACAATACGAGCAGTACTTC.

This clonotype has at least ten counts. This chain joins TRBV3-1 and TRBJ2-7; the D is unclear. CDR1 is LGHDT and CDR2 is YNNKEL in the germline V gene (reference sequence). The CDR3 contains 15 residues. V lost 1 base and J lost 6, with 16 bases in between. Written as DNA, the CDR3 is TGTGCCAGCAGCCAAGTTTTCGGAGACCTCACCGAGCAGTACTTC. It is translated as CASSQVFGDLTEQYF.

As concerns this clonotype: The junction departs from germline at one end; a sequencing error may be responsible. CDR3 DNA: TGTGCCAGCAGCTTAGCGGGAGGGACAGCCTACGGGCAGTACTTC. Amino acid sequence: CASSLAGGTAYGQYF. V is TRBV12-3 or TRBV12-4 and J is TRBJ2-7; 11 nucleotides line up with TRBD2. This CDR3 contains 15 residues.

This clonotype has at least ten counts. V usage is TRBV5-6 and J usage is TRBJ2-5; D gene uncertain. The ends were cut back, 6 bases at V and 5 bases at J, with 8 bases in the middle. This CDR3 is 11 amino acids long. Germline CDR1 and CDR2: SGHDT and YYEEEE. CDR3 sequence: CASIIGETQYF. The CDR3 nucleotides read TGTGCCAGCATCATCGGTGAGACCCAGTACTTC.

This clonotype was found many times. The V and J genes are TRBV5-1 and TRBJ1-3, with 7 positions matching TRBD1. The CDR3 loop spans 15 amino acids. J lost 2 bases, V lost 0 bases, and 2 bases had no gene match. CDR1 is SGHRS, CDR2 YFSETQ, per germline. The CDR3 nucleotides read TGCGCCAGCAGCTTGGAGGGGACAGCTGGAAACACCATATATTTT. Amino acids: CASSLEGTAGNTIYF.

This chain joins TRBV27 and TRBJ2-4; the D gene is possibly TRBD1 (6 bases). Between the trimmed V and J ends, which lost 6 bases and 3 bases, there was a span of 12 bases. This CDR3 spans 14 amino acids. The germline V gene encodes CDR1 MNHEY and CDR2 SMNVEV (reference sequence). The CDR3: CASSHPGVKNIQYF. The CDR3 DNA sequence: TGTGCCAGCAGCCACCCAGGGGTCAAAAACATTCAGTACTTC.

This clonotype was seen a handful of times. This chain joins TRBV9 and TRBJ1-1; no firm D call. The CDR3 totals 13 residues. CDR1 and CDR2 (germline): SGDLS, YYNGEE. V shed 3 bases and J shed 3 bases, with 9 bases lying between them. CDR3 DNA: TGTGCCAGCAGCGGACGGCGGGACACTGAAGCTTTCTTT. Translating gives CASSGRRDTEAFF.

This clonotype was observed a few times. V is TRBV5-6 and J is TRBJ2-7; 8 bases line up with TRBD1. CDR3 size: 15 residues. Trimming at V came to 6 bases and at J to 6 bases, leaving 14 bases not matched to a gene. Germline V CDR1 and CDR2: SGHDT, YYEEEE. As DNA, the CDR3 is TGTGCCAGCAATGACTGGGGCAGGGGGCTGCTCGAGCAGTACTTC. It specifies CASNDWGRGLLEQYF.

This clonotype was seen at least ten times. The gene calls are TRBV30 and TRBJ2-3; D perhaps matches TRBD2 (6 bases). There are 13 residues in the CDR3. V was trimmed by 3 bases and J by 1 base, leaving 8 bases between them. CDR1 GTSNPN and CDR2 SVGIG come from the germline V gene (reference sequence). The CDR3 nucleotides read TGTGCCTGGAGACTAGCCGGCACAGATACGCAGTATTTT. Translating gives CAWRLAGTDTQYF.

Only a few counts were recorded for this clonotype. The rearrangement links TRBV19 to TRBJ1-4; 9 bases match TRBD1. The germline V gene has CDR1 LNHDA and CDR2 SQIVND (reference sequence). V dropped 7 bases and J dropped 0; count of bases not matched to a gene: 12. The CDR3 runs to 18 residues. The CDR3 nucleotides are TGTGCCAGTAACCACCTCGGACAGGGGACTGCAACTAATGAAAAACTGTTTTTT. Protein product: CASNHLGQGTATNEKLFF.

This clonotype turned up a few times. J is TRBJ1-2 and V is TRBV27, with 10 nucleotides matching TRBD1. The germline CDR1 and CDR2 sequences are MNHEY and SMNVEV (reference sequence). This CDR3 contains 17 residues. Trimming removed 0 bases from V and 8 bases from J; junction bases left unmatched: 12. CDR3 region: CASSLSTGAGQGIGYTF. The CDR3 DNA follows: TGTGCCAGCAGTTTATCTACGGGGGCGGGACAGGGGATCGGCTACACCTTC.